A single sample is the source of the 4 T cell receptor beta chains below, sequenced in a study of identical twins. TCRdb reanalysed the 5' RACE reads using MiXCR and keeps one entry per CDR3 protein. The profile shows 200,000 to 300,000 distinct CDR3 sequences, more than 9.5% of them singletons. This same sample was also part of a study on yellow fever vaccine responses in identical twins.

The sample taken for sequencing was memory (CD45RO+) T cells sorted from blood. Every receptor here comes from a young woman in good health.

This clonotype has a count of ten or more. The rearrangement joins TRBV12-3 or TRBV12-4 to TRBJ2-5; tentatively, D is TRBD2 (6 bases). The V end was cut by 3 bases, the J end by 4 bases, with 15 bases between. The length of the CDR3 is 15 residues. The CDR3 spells CASSFGGGRGETQYF. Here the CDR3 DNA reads TGTGCCAGCAGTTTCGGGGGAGGCCGAGGAGAGACCCAGTACTTC.

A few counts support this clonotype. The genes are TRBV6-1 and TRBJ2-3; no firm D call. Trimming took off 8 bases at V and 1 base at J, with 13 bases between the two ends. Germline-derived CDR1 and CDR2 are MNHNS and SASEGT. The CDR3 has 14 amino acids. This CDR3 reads CASGAGFGTDTQYF. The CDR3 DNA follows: TGTGCCAGCGGTGCAGGTTTCGGCACAGATACGCAGTATTTT.

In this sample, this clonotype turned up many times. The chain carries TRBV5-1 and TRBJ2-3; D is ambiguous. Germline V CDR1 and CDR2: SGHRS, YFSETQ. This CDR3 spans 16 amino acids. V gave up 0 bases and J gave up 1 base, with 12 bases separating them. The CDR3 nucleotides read TGCGCCAGCAGCTTGGGGGCAGCAAAAGGCACAGATACGCAGTATTTT. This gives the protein CASSLGAAKGTDTQYF.

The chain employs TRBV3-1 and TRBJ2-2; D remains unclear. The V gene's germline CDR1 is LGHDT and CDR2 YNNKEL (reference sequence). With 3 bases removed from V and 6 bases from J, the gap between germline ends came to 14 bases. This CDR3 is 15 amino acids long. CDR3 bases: TGTGCCAGCAGCCAGGCACGTAGGTTAGCCGGGGAGCTGTTTTTT. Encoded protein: CASSQARRLAGELFF. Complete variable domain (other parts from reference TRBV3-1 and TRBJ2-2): DTAVSQTPKYLVTQMGNDKSIKCEQNLGHDTMYWYKQDSKKFLKIMFSYNNKELIINETVPNRFSPKSPDKAHLNLHINSLELGDSAVYFCASSQARRLAGELFFGEGSRLTVL.